Below, one T cell receptor beta chain is given with its context. The antigen remains unidentified. The data stem from a study of T-cell reconstitution after alpha-beta-depleted transplantation in children. General study results and limits: At the one-year point after transplant, T-cell counts and TCRbeta diversity were found to come mostly from T cells that had been newly produced.

This CDR3 contains 16 residues. Trimming pared 2 bases from V and 0 bases from J, leaving 14 bases between. Germline loops: CDR1 MNHEY, CDR2 SVGAGI. For TCRbeta, the library was prepared with unique molecular identifiers. TCRdb used MiXCR to reprocess the PCR reads, holding one entry per CDR3 protein. The sample records 550,000 to 800,000 distinct CDR3 sequences, under 15% being singletons. This chain joins TRBV6-5 and TRBJ2-7; possibly TRBD1 or TRBD2 for D (6 bases each). The sequence derives from a girl aged 2-15 years with congenital amegakaryocytic thrombocytopenia, due to receive a stem cell transplant. The material was PBMCs, obtained before TCRalphabeta/CD19-depleted stem cell transplant. The CDR3 DNA sequence: TGTGCCAGCAGTTACCGAGGGGGGACTTTCTCCTACGAGCAGTACTTC. Translated: CASSYRGGTFSYEQYF.